This TCR beta chain originates from a study of T cells in Graves' hyperthyroidism and ophthalmopathy. Study information: Once the initial diagnosis was made, peripheral blood was obtained before any treatment.

CDR3 size: 13 residues. Germline V gene lookup returns CDR1 DFQATT and CDR2 SNEGSKA (reference sequence). V was shortened by 3 bases and J by 2 bases, with 10 bases between the two germline ends. Regions amplified from RNA transcripts were the TCR beta CDR3 regions. Primed by the HTBI set, a first-round RT-PCR was run on the TCR CDR3. TCRdb analysed the multiplex PCR reads with MiXCR anew, one entry per CDR3 protein. This sample has more than 300,000 distinct CDR3 sequences; about 14% occur once, and the top ten carry approximately 10%. With regard to this clonotype: Antigen specificity is unknown.

Study results and limitations: The model's output predicted ophthalmopathy at a median of 6.5 months prior to onset.

The source is an older woman with Graves' hyperthyroidism. The V gene is TRBV20-1, the J gene TRBJ2-5; D unclear. The sample was blood. This chain's CDR3 is CSARRWGQETQYF. In DNA, the CDR3 is TGCAGTGCTAGGCGTTGGGGACAAGAGACCCAGTACTTC.